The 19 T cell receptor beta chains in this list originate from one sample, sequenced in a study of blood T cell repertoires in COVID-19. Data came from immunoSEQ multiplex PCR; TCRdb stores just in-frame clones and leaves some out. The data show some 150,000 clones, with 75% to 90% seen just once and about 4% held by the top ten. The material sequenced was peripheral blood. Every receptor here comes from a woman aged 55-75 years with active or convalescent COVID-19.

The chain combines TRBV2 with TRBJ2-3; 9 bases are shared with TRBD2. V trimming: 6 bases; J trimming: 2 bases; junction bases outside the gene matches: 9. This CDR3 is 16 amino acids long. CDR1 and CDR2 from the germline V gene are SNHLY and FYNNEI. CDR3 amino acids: CASSFMGLALTDTQYF. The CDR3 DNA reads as TGTGCCAGCAGCTTCATGGGACTAGCTCTCACAGATACGCAGTATTTT.

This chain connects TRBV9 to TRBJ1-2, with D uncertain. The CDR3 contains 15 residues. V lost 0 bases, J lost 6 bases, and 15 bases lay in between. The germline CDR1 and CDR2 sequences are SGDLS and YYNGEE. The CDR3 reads CASSVGPTANDGYTF. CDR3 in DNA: TGTGCCAGCAGCGTAGGCCCTACTGCTAATGATGGCTACACCTTC.

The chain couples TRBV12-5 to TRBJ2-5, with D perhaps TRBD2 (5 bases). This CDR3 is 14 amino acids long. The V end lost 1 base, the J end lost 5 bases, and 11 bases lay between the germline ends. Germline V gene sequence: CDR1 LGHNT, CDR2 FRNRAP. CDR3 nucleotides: TGTGCTAGTGGTTTGGGAGGGTCAACGGAGACCCAGTACTTC. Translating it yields CASGLGGSTETQYF. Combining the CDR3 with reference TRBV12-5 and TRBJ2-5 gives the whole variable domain DARVTQTPRHKVTEMGQEVTMRCQPILGHNTVFWYRQTMMQGLELLAYFRNRAPLDDSGMPKDRFSAEMPDATLATLKIQPSEPRDSAVYFCASGLGGSTETQYFGPGTRLLVL.

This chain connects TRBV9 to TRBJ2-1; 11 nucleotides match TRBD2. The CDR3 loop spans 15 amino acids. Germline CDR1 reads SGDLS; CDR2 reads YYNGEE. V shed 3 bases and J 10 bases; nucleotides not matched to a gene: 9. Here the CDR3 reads CASSGSGGAGQEQFF. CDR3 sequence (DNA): TGTGCCAGCAGCGGTAGCGGGGGGGCTGGGCAGGAGCAGTTCTTC.

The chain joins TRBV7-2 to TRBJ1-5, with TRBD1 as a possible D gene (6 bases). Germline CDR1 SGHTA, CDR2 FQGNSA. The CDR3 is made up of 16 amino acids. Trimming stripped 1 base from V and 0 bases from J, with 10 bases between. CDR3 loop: CASSLVTGLSNQPQHF. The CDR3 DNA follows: TGTGCCAGCAGCTTAGTGACAGGCCTTAGCAATCAGCCCCAGCATTTT.

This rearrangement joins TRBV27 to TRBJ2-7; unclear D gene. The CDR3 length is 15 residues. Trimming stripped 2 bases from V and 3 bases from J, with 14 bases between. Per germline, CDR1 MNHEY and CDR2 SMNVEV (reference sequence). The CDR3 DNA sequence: TGTGCCAGCAGTTTAAAGGTCAGGCAGGACTACGAGCAGTACTTC. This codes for CASSLKVRQDYEQYF.

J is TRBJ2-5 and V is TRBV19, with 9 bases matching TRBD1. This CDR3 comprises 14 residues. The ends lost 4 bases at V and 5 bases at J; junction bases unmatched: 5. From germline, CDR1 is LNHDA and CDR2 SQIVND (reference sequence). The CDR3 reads CASSRGQGLETQYF. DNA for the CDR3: TGTGCCAGTAGTAGGGGACAGGGTTTGGAGACCCAGTACTTC.

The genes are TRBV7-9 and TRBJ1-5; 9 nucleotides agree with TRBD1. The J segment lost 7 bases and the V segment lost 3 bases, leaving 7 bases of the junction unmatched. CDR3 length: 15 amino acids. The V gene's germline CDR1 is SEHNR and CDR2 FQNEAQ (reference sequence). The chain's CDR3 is CASSLGQGQGQPQHF. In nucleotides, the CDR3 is TGTGCCAGCAGCTTGGGACAGGGACAGGGACAGCCCCAGCATTTT.

The CDR3 is CASSALRGNYGYTF. CDR3 nucleotide sequence: TGTGCCAGCAGCGCCCTACGGGGTAACTATGGCTACACCTTC. J is TRBJ1-2 and V is TRBV9; D is undetermined. V dropped 3 bases and J dropped 1 base, with 10 bases sitting between them. The CDR3 consists of 14 residues. Germline V lookup: CDR1 SGDLS, CDR2 YYNGEE.

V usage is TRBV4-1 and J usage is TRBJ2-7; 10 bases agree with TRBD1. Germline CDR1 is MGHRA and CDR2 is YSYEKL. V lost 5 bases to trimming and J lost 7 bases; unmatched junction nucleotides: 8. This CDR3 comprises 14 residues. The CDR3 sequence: CASSERQGAGEQYF. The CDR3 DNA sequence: TGCGCCAGCAGCGAACGACAGGGGGCAGGGGAGCAGTACTTC.

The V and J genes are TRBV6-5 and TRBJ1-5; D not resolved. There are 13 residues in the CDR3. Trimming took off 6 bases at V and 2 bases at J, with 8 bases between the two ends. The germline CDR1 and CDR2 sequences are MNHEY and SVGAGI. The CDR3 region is CASRGVGNQPQHF. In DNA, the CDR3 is TGTGCCAGCAGGGGAGTCGGCAATCAGCCCCAGCATTTT.

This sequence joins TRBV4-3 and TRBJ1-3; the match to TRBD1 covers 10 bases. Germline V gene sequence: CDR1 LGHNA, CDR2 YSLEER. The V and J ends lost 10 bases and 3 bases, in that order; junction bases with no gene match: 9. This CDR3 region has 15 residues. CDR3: CATAAGTGVGNTIYF. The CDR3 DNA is TGCGCCACCGCTGCCGGGACAGGGGTTGGAAACACCATATATTTT.

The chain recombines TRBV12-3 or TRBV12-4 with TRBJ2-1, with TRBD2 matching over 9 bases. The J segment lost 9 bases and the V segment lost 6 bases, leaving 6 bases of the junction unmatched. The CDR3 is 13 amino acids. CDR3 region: CASSEGTSSEQFF. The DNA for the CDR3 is TGTGCCAGCAGCGAGGGGACTAGCAGTGAGCAGTTCTTC.

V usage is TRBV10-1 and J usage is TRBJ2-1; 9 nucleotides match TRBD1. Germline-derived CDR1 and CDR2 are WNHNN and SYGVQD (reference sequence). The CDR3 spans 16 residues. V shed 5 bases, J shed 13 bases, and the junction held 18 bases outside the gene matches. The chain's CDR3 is CASSLSAANPGQGQFF. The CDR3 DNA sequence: TGCGCCAGCAGTCTTTCCGCTGCGAACCCGGGACAGGGACAGTTCTTC.

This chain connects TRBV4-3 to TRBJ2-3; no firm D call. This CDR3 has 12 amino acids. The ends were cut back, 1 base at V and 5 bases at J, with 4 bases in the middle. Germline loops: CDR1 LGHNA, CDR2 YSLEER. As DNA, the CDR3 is TGCGCCAGCAGCCAAGGCAGAGATACGCAGTATTTT. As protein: CASSQGRDTQYF.

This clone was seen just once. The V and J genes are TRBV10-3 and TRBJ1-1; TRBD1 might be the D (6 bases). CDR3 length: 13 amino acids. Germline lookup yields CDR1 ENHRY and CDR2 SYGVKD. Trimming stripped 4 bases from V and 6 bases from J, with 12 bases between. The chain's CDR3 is CAISAGVEAEAFF. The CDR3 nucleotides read TGTGCCATCAGTGCAGGGGTGGAGGCTGAAGCTTTCTTT.

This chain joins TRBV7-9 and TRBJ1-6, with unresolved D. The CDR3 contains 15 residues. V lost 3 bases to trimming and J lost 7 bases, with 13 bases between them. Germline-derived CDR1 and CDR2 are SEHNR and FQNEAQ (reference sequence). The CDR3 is CASSFSGIWNSPLHF. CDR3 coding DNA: TGTGCCAGCAGCTTCTCGGGTATTTGGAATTCACCCCTCCACTTT.

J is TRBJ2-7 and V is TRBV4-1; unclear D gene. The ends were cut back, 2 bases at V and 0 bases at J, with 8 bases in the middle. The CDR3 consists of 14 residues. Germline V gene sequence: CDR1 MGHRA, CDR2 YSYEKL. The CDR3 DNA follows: TGCGCCAGCAGCCAACAACCTAGCTCCTACGAGCAGTACTTC. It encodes CASSQQPSSYEQYF.

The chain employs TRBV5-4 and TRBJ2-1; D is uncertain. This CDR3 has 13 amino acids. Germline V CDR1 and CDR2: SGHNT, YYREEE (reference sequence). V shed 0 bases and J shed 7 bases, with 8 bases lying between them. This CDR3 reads CASSLVQSNEQFF. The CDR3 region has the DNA TGTGCCAGCAGCTTGGTCCAGTCGAATGAGCAGTTCTTC.